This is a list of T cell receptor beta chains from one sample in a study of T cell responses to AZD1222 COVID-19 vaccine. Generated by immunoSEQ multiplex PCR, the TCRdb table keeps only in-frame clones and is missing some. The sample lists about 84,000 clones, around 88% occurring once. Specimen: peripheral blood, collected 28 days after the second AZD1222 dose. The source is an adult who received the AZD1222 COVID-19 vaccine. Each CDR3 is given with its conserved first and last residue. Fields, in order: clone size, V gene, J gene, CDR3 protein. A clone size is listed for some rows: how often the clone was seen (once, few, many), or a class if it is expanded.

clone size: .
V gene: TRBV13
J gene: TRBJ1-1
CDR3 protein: CASSLVATEAFF

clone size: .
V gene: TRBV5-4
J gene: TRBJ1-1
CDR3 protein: CASSLNRGNTEAFF

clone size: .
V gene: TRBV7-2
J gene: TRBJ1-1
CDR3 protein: CASSPSGLNTEAFF

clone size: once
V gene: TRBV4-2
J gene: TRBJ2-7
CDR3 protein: CASSQVSEPYEQYF

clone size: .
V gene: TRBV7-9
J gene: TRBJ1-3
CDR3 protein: CASSPPSGNTIYF

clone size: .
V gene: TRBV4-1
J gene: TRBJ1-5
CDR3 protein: CASSQEWGSQPQHF

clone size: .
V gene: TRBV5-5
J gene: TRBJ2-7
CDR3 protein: CASSLRPGFDYEQYF

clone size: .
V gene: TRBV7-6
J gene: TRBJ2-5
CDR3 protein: CASSRASTETQYF

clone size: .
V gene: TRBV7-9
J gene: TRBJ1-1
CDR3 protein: CASATQRGGTEAFF

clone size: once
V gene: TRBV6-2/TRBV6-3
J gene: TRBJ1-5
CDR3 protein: CASSWGQRYQPQHF

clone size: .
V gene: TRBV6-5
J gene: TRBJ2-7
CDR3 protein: CASSYWQGAGEQYF

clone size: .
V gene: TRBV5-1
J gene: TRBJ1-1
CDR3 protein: CASSLVPPPNTEAFF

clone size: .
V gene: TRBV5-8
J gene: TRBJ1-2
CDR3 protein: CASSLGANYGYTF

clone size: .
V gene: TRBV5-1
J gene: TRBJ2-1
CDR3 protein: CASSLGGLAGFREQFF

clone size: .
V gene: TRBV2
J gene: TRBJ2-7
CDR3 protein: CASSDVRELYEQYF

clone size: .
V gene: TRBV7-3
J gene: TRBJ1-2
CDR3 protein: CASSLQGHYGYTF

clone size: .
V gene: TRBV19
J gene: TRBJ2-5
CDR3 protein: CASSVRGEETQYF

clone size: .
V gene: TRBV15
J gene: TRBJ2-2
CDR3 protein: CATSRDGINTGELFF

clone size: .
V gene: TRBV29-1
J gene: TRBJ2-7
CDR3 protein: CSVGGQGFPYEQYF

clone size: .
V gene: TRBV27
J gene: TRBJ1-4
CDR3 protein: CASSPRRGNEKLFF

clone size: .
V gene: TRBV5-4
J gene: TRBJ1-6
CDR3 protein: CASSSPGGQGYSPLHF

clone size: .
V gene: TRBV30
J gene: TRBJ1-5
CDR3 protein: CAWNPGQNQPQHF

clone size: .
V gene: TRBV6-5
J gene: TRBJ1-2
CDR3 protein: CASSSGTGGWGYGYTF

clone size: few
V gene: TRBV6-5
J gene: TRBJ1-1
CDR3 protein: CASSSIGQGGGAFF

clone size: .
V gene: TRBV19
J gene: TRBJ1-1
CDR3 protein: CASRAYSAMNTEAFF

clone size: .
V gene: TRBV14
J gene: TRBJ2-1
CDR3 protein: CASSQVYGLGRNEQFF

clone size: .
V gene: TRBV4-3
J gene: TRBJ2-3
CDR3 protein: CASSQEISLGTGTDTQYF

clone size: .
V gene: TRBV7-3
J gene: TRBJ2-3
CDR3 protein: CASSFGGALVDTQYF